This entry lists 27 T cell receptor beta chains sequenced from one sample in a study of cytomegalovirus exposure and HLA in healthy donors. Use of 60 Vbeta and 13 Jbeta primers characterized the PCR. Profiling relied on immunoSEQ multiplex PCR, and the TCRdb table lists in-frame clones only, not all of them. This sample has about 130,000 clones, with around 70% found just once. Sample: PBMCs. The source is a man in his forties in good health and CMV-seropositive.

The CDR3 protein is CAISLSPDSIYGYTF. The CDR3 DNA reads TGTGCCATCAGCCTATCCCCAGACAGCATTTATGGCTACACCTTC. This chain connects TRBV10-3 to TRBJ1-2, with D perhaps matching TRBD1 (5 bases). CDR3 size: 15 residues. Trimming took off 6 bases at V and 5 bases at J, with 19 bases between the two ends. Germline CDR1 and CDR2: ENHRY and SYGVKD.

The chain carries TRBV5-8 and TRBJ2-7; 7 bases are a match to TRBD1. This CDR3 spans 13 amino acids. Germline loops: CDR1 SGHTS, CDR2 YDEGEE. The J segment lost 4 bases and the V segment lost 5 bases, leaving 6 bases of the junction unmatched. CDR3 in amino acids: CASSRQGTYEQYF. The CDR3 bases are TGTGCCAGCAGTCGACAGGGAACTTACGAGCAGTACTTC.

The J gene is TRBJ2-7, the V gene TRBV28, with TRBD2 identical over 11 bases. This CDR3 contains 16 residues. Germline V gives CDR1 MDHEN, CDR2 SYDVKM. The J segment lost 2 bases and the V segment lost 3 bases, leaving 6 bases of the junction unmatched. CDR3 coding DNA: TGTGCCAGCAGTTTCCTGGGGACTAGCGGAGCCTACGAGCAGTACTTC. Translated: CASSFLGTSGAYEQYF.

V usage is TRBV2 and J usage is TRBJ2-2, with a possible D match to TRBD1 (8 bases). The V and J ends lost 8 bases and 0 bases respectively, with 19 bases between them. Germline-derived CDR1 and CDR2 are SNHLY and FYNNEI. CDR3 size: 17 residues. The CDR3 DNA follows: TGTGCCAGCGGGGGGGGACAGGTACTTGCGAACACCGGGGAGCTGTTTTTT. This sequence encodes CASGGGQVLANTGELFF.

In nucleotides, the CDR3 is TGTGCCAGCAGTGAAGGGCGGGCGGGGGTGAGGAATCAGCCCCAGCATTTT. This codes for CASSEGRAGVRNQPQHF. The chain is built from TRBV2 and TRBJ1-5; TRBD1 is a possible D gene (5 bases). Trimming shortened V by 1 base and J by 4 bases, and 17 bases separated the two germline ends. This CDR3 is 17 amino acids long. Germline V gene lookup returns CDR1 SNHLY and CDR2 FYNNEI.

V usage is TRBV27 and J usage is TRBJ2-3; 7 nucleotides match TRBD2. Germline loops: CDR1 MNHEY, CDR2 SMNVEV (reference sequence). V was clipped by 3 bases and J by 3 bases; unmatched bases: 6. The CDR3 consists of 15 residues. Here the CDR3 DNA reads TGTGCCAGCAGTTTTGGCGGGAGAAAGACAGATACGCAGTATTTT. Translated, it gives CASSFGGRKTDTQYF.

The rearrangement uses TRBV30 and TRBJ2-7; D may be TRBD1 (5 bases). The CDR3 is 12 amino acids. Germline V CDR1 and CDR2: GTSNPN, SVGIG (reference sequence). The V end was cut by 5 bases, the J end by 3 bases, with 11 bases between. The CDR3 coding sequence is TGTGCCTGGGCGGATAGGGGCTACGAGCAGTACTTC. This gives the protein CAWADRGYEQYF.

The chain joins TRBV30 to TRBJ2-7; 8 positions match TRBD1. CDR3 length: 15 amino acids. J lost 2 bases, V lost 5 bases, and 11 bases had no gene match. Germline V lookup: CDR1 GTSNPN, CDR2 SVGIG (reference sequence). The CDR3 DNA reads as TGTGCCTGGCGAGCCCTCGGGACAGGAGCCTACGAGCAGTACTTC. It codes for CAWRALGTGAYEQYF.

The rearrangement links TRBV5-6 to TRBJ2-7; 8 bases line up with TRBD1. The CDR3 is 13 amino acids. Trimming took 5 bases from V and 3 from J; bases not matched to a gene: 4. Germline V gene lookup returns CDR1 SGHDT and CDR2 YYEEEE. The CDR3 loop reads CASSLQGDYEQYF. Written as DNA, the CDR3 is TGTGCCAGCAGTCTACAGGGGGACTACGAGCAGTACTTC.

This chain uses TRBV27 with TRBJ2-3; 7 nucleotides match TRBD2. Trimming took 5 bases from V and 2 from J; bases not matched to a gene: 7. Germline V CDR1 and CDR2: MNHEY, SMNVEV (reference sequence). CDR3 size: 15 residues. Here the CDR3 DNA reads TGTGCCAGCAGTCGCCCGGGACTACACACAGATACGCAGTATTTT. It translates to CASSRPGLHTDTQYF.

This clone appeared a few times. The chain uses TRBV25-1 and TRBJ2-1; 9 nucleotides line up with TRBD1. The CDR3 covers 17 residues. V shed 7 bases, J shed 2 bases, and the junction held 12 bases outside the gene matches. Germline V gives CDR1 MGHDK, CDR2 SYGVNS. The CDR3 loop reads CASTKSGTGTPYNEQFF. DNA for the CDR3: TGTGCCAGCACCAAATCCGGGACAGGGACCCCCTACAATGAGCAGTTCTTC.

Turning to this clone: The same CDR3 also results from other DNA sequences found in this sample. CDR3 protein: CASSHRGREQYF. The CDR3 DNA reads as TGTGCCAGCAGCCACAGGGGGCGCGAGCAGTACTTC. The genes are TRBV7-2 and TRBJ2-7, with 9 bases aligning to TRBD1. Trimming removed 5 bases from V and 6 bases from J; junction bases left unmatched: 2. Germline assignment: CDR1 SGHTA and CDR2 FQGNSA. The CDR3 runs 12 residues. Together with reference TRBV7-2 and TRBJ2-7, the CDR3 gives the full variable domain: GAGVSQSPSNKVTEKGKDVELRCDPISGHTALYWYRQSLGQGLEFLIYFQGNSAPDKSGLPSDRFSAERTGGSVSTLTIQRTQQEDSAVYLCASSHRGREQYFGPGTRLTVT.

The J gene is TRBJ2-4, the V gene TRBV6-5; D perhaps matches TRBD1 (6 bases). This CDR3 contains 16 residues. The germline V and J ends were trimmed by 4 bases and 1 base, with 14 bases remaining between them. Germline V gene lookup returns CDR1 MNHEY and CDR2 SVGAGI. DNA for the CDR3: TGTGCCAGCAGTTCGACAGGTCTTGGGGCCAAAAACATTCAGTACTTC. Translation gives CASSSTGLGAKNIQYF.

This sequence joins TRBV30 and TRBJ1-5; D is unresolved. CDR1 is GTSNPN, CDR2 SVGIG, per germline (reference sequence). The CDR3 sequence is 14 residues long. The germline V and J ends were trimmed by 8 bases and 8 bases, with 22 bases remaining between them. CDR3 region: CAAVSAAEGEPQHF. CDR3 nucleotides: TGTGCCGCCGTCAGCGCAGCCGAGGGTGAGCCCCAGCATTTT.

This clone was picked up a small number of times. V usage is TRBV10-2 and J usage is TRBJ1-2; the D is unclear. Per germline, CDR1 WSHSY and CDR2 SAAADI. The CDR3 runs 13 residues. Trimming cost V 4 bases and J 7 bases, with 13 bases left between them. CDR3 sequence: CASSVPTLGGYTF. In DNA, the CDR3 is TGCGCCAGCAGTGTCCCTACCCTTGGTGGCTACACCTTC.

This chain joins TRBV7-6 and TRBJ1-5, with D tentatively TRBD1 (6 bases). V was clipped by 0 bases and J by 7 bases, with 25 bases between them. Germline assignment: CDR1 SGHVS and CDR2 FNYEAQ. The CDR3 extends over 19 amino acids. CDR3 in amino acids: CASSLAPGGGGLRGQPQHF. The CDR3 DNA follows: TGTGCCAGCAGCTTAGCGCCGGGGGGCGGAGGCCTCCGGGGGCAGCCCCAGCATTTT. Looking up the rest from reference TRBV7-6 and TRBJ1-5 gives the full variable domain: GAGVSQSPRYKVTKRGQDVALRCDPISGHVSLYWYRQALGQGPEFLTYFNYEAQQDKSGLPNDRFSAERPEGSISTLTIQRTEQRDSAMYRCASSLAPGGGGLRGQPQHFGDGTRLSIL.

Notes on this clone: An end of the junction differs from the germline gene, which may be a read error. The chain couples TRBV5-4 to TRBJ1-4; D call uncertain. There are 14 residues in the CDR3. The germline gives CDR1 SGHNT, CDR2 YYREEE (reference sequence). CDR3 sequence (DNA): TGTGCCAGCAGCCCAGGAGTAACTAGTGAAAAACTGTTTTTT. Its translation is CASSPGVTSEKLFF.

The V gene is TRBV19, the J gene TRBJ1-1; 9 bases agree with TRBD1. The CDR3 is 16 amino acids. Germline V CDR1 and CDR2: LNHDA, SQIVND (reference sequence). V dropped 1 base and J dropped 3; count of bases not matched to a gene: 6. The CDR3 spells CASSIGGTGSDTEAFF. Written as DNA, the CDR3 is TGTGCCAGTAGTATAGGCGGGACAGGGTCCGACACTGAAGCTTTCTTT.

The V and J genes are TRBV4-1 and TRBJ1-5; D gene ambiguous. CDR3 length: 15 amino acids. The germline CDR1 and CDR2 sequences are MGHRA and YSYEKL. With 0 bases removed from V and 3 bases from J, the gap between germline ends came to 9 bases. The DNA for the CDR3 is TGCGCCAGCAGCCAAGATCGGGGTACCAATCAGCCCCAGCATTTT. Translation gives CASSQDRGTNQPQHF.

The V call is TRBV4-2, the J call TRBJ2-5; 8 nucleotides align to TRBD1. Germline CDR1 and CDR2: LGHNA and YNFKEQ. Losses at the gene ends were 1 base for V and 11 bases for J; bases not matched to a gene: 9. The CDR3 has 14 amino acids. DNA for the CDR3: TGTGCCAGCAGCCAAGGCCGACAGGGGTGGGAGCAGTACTTC. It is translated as CASSQGRQGWEQYF.

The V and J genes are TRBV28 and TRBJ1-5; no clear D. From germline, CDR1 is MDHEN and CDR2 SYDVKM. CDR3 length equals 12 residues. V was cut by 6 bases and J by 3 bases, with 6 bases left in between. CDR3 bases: TGTGCCAGCAGACAGATCAATCAGCCCCAGCATTTT. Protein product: CASRQINQPQHF.

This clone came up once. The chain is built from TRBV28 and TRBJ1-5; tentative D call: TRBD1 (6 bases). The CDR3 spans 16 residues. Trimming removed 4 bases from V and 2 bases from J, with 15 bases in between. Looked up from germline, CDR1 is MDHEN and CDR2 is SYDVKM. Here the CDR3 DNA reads TGTGCCAGCAGTTCGAAACAGGGATTTGGCAATCAGCCCCAGCATTTT. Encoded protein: CASSSKQGFGNQPQHF.

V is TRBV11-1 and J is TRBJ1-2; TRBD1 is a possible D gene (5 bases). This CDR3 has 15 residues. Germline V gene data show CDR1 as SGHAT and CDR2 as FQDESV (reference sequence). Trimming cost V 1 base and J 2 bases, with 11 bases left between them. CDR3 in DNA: TGTGCCAGCAGCTTAGAGGGCAGGGCGAACTATGGCTACACCTTC. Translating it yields CASSLEGRANYGYTF.

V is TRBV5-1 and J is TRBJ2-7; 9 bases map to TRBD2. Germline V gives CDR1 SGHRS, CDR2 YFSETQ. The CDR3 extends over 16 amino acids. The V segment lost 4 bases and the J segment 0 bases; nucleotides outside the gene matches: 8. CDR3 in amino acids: CASSLDSGGSSYEQYF. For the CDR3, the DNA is TGCGCCAGCAGCCTCGATAGCGGGGGAAGCTCCTACGAGCAGTACTTC.

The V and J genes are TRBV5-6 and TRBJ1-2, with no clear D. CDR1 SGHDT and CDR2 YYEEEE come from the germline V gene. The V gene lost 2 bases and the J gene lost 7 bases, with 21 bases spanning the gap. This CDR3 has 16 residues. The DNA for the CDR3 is TGTGCCAGCAGCTTTGGAGACCGTACGCTTCGGGGTGGCTACACCTTC. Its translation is CASSFGDRTLRGGYTF.

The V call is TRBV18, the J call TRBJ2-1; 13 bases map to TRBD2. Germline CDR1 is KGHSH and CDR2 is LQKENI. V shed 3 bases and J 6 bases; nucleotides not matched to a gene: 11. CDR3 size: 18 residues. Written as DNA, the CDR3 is TGTGCCAGCTCACCTAAGACGACTAGCGGGGGGAATGGCAATGAGCAGTTCTTC. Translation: CASSPKTTSGGNGNEQFF.

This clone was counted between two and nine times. This CDR3 is CASKREGPSDEQFF. The DNA for the CDR3 is TGTGCCAGCAAGCGGGAGGGCCCTTCGGATGAGCAGTTCTTC. This sequence joins TRBV2 and TRBJ2-1, with 10 nucleotides matching TRBD2. The V segment lost 7 bases and the J segment 8 bases; nucleotides outside the gene matches: 8. This CDR3 comprises 14 residues. Germline CDR1 reads SNHLY; CDR2 reads FYNNEI.